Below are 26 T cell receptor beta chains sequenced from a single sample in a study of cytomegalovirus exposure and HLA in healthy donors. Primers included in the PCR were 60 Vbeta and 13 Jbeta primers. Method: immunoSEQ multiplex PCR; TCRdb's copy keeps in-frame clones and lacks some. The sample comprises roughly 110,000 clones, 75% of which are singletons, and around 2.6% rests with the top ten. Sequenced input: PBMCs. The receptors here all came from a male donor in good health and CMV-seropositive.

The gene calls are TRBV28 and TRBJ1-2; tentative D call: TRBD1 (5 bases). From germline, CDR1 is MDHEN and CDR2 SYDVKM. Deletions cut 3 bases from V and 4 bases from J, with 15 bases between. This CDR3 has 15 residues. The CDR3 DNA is TGTGCCAGCAGTTTCGGGGGATTTCAGGGCTATGGCTACACCTTC. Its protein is CASSFGGFQGYGYTF.

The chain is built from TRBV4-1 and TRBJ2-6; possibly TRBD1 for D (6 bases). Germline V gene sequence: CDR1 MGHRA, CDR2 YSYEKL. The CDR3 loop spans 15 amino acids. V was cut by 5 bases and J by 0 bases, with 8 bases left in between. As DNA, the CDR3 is TGCGCCAGCAGCGAACAGGGCTCTGGGGCCAACGTCCTGACTTTC. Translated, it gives CASSEQGSGANVLTF.

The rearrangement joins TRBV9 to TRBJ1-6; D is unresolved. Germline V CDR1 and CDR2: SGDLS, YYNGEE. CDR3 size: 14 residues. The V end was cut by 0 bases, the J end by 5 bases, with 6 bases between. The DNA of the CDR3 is TGTGCCAGCAGCGTAGTAGCCCATAATTCACCCCTCCACTTT. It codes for CASSVVAHNSPLHF. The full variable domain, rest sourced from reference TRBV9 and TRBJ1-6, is DSGVTQTPKHLITATGQRVTLRCSPRSGDLSVYWYQQSLDQGLQFLIQYYNGEERAKGNILERFSAQQFPDLHSELNLSSLELGDSALYFCASSVVAHNSPLHFGNGTRLTVT.

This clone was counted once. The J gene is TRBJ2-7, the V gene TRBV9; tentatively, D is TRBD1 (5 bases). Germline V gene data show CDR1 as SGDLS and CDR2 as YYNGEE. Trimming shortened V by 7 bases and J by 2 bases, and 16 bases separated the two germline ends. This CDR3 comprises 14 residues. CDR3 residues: CASAKATGPYEQYF. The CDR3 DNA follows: TGTGCCAGCGCGAAGGCCACAGGACCCTACGAGCAGTACTTC.

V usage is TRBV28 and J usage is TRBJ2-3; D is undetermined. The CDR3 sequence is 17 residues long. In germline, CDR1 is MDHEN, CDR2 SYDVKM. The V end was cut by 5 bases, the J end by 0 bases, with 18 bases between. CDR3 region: CASSGVAARGSTDTQYF. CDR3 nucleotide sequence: TGTGCCAGCAGTGGCGTAGCAGCCAGAGGTAGCACAGATACGCAGTATTTT.

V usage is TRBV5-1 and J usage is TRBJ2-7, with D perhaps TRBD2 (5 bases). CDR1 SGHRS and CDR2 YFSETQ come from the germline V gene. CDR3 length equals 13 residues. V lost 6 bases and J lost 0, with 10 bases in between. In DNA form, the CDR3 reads TGCGCCAGCACCGGGGAGAGCTCCTACGAGCAGTACTTC. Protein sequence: CASTGESSYEQYF. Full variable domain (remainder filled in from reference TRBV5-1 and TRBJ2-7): KAGVTQTPRYLIKTRGQQVTLSCSPISGHRSVSWYQQTPGQGLQFLFEYFSETQRNKGNFPGRFSGRQFSNSRSEMNVSTLELGDSALYLCASTGESSYEQYFGPGTRLTVT.

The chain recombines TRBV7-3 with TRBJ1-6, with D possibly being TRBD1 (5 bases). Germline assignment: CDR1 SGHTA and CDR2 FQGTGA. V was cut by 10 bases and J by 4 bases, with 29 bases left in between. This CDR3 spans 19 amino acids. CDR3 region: CAMRWYRSHTFRYNSPLHF. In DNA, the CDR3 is TGTGCCATGCGTTGGTACAGGTCCCATACCTTTAGATATAATTCACCCCTCCACTTT.

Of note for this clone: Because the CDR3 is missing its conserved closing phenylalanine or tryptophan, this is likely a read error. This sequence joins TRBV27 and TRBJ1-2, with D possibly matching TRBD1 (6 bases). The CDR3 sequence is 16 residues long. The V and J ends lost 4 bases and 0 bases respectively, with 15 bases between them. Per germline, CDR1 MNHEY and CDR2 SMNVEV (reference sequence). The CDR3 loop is CASSSSTDSPNYGYTL. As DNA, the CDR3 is TGTGCCAGCAGTTCATCCACGGACAGTCCTAACTATGGCTACACCCTC.

The CDR3 bases are TGTGCCAGCAGCGTAGCAGCGGGAGTAGAGAGCGAGCAGTACTTC. This encodes CASSVAAGVESEQYF. The chain joins TRBV9 to TRBJ2-7; 8 bases fit TRBD2. The CDR3 is 15 amino acids. V was pared by 0 bases and J by 6 bases, with 8 bases of the junction left unmatched. Per germline, CDR1 SGDLS and CDR2 YYNGEE. The variable domain in full, completed from reference TRBV9 and TRBJ2-7, reads DSGVTQTPKHLITATGQRVTLRCSPRSGDLSVYWYQQSLDQGLQFLIQYYNGEERAKGNILERFSAQQFPDLHSELNLSSLELGDSALYFCASSVAAGVESEQYFGPGTRLTVT.

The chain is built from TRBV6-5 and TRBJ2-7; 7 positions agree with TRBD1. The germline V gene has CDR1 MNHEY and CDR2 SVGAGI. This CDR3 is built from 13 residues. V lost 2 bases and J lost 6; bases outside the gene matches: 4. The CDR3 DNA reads TGTGCCAGCAGTTACACAGGGGCGGGCGAGCAGTACTTC. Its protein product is CASSYTGAGEQYF.

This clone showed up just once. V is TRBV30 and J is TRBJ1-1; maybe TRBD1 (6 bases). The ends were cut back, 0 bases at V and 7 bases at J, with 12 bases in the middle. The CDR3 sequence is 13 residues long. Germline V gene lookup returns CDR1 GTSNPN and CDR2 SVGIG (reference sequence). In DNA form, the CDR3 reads TGTGCCTGGAGTGTACAGGGCGGGAGTGAAGCTTTCTTT. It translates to CAWSVQGGSEAFF.

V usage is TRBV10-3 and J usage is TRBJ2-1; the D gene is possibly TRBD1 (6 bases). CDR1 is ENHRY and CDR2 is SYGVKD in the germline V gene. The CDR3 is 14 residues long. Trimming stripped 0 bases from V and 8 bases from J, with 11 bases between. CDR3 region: CAISESNRADEQFF. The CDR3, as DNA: TGTGCCATCAGTGAGTCAAACAGGGCCGATGAGCAGTTCTTC.

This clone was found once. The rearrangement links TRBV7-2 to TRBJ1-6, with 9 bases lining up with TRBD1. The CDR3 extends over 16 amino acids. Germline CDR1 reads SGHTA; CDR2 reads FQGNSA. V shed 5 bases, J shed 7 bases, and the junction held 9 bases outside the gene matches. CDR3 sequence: CASSARQGGTNSPLHF. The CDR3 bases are TGTGCCAGCAGCGCCAGACAGGGGGGAACCAATTCACCCCTCCACTTT.

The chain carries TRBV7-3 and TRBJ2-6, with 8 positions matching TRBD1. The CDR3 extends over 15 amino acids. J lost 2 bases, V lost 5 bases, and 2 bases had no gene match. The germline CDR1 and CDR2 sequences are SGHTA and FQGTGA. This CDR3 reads CASSQQGAGANVLTF. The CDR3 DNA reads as TGTGCCAGCAGCCAACAGGGGGCTGGGGCCAACGTCCTGACTTTC.

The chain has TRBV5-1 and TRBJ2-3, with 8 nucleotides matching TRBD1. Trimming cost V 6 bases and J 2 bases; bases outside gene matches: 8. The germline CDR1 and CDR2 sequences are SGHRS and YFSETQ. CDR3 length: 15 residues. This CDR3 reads CASTWAGGDTDTQYF. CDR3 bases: TGCGCCAGCACTTGGGCAGGGGGCGACACAGATACGCAGTATTTT.

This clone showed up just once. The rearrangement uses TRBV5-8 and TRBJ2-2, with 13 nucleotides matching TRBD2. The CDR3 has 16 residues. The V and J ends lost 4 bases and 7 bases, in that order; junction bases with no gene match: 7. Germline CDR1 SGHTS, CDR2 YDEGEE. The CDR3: CASSRGLAGVVGELFF. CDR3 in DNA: TGTGCCAGCAGCCGAGGACTAGCGGGAGTGGTCGGGGAGCTGTTTTTT.

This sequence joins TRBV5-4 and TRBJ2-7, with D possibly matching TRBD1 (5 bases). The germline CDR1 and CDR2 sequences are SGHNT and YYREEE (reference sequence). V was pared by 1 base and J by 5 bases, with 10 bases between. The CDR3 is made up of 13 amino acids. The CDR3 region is CASSLSRRDEQYF. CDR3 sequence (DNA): TGTGCCAGCAGCTTGTCCCGCAGGGACGAGCAGTACTTC.

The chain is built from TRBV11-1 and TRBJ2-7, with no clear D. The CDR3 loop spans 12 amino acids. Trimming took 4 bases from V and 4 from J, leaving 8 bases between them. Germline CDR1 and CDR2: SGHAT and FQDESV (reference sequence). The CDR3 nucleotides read TGTGCCAGCAGCTCCGAGACTTACGAGCAGTACTTC. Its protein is CASSSETYEQYF.

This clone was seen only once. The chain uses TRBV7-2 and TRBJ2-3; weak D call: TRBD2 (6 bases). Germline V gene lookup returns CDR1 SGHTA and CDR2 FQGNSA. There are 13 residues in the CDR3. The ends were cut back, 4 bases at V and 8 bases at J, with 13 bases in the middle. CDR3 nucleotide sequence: TGTGCCAGCAGCTCGGGAGAGGTCGGTACGCAGTATTTT. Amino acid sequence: CASSSGEVGTQYF. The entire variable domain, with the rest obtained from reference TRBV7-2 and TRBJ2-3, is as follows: GAGVSQSPSNKVTEKGKDVELRCDPISGHTALYWYRQSLGQGLEFLIYFQGNSAPDKSGLPSDRFSAERTGGSVSTLTIQRTQQEDSAVYLCASSSGEVGTQYFGPGTRLTVL.

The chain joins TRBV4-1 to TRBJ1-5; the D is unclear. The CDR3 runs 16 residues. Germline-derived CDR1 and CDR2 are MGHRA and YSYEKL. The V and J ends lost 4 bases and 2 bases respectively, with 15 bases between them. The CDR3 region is CASSRERNRGNQPQHF. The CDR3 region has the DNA TGCGCCAGCAGCCGCGAGCGGAATAGGGGCAATCAGCCCCAGCATTTT.

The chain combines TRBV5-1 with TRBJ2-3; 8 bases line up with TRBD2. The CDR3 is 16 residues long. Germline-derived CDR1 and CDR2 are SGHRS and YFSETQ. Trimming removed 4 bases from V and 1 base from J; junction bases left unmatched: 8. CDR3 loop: CASSVVMRGGTDTQYF. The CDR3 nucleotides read TGCGCCAGCAGCGTCGTTATGCGGGGGGGCACAGATACGCAGTATTTT.

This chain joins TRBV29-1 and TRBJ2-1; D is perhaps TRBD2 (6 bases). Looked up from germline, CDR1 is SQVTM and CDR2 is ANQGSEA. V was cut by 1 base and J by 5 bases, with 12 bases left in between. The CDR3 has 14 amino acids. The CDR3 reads CSVEASRDDNEQFF. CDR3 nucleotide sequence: TGCAGCGTTGAAGCTTCGCGGGATGACAATGAGCAGTTCTTC.

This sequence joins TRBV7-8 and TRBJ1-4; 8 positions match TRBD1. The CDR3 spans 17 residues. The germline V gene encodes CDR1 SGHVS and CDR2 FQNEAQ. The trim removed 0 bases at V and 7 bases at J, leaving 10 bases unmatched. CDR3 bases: TGTGCCAGCAGCTTAGCGGGCAGGGGGCGATTGGGTGAAAAACTGTTTTTT. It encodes CASSLAGRGRLGEKLFF.

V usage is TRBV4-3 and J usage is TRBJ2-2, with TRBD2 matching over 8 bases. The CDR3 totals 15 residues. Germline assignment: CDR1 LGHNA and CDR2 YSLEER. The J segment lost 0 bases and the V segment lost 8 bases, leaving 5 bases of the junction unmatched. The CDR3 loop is CASRRGGTNTGELFF. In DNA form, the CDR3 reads TGCGCCAGCCGCCGCGGGGGGACGAACACCGGGGAGCTGTTTTTT.

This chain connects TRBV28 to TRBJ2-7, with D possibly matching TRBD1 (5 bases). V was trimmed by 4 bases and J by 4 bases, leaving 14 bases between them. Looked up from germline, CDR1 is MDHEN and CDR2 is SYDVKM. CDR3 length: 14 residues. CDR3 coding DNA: TGTGCCAGCAGTTCTTACAGGATGGGGTACGAGCAGTACTTC. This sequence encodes CASSSYRMGYEQYF.

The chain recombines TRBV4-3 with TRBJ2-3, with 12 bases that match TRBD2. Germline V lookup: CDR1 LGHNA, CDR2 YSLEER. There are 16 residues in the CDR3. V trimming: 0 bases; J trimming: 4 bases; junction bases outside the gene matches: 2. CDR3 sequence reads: CASSQDLAGGADTQYF. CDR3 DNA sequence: TGCGCCAGCAGCCAAGATCTAGCGGGGGGGGCAGATACGCAGTATTTT.